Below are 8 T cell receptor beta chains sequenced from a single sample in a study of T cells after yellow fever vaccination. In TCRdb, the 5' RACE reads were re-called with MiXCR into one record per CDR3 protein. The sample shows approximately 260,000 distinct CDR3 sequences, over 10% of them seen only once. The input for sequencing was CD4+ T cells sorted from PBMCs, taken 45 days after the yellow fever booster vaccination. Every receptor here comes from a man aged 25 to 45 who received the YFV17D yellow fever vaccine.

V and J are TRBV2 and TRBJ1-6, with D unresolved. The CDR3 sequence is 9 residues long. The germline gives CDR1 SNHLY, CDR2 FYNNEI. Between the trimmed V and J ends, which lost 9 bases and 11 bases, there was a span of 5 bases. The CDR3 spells CASATPLHF. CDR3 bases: TGTGCCAGTGCTACACCCCTCCACTTT.

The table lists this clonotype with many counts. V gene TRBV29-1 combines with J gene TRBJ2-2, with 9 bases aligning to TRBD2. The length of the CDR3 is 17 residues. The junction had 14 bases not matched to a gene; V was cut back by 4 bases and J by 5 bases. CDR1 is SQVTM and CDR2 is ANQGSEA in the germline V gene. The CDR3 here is CSVGLEGLAGSTGELFF. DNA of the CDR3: TGCAGCGTTGGCCTTGAAGGCCTAGCGGGATCTACCGGGGAGCTGTTTTTT.

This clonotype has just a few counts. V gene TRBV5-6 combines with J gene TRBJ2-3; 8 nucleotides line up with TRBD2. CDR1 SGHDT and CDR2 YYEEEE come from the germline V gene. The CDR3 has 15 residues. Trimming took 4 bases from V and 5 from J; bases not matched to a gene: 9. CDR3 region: CASSQRSGIGDTQYF. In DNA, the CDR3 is TGTGCCAGCAGCCAACGTAGCGGGATTGGAGATACGCAGTATTTT.

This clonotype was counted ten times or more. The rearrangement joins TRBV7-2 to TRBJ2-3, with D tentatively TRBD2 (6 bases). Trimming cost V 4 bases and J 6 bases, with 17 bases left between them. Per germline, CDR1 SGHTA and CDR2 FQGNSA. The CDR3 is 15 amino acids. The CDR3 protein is CASSYEASGRDTQYF. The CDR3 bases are TGTGCCAGCAGCTACGAGGCGAGCGGGCGGGATACGCAGTATTTT.

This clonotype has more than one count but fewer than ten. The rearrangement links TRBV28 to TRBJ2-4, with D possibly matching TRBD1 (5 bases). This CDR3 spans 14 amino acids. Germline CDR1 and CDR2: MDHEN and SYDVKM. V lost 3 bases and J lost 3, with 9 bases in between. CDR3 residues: CASSLGRYKNIQYF. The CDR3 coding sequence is TGTGCCAGCAGTTTGGGGCGGTACAAAAACATTCAGTACTTC. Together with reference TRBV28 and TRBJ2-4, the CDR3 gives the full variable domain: DVKVTQSSRYLVKRTGEKVFLECVQDMDHENMFWYRQDPGLGLRLIYFSYDVKMKEKGDIPEGYSVSREKKERFSLILESASTNQTSMYLCASSLGRYKNIQYFGAGTRLSVL.

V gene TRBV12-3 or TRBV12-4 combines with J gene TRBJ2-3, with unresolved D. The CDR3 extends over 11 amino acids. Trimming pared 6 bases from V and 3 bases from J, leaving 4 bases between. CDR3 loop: CASSETDTQYF. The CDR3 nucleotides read TGTGCCAGCAGCGAGACAGATACGCAGTATTTT.

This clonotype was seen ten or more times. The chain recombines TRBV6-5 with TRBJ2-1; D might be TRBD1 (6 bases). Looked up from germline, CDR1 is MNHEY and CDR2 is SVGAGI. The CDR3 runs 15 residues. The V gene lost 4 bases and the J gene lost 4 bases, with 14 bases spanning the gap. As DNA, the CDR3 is TGTGCCAGCAGTTCCACCGGGACACCTTACAATGAGCAGTTCTTC. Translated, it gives CASSSTGTPYNEQFF.

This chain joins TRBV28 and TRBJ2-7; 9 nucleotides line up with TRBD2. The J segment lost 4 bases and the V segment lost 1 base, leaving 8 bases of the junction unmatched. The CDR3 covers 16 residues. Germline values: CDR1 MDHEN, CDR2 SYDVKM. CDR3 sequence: CASSLSGAGGLYEQYF. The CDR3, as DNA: TGTGCCAGCAGTTTATCAGGAGCGGGAGGATTGTACGAGCAGTACTTC.